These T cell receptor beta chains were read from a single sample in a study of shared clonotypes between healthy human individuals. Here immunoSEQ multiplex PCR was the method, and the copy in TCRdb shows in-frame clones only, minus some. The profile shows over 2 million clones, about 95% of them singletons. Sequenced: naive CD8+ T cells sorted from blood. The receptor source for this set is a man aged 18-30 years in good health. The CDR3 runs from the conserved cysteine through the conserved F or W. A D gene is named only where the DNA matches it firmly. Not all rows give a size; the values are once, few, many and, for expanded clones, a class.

CDR3aa: CASSQTETTEAFF
CDR3nt: TGCGCCAGCAGCCAGACAGAGACTACTGAAGCTTTCTTT
j_gene: TRBJ1-1
d_gene: -
v_gene: TRBV4-1
abundance: -

CDR3aa: CASSLQGLTDTQYF
CDR3nt: TGTGCCAGCAGCTTACAGGGTCTCACAGATACGCAGTATTTT
j_gene: TRBJ2-3
d_gene: -
v_gene: TRBV7-9
abundance: once

CDR3aa: CASSYSIGDLRSPLHF
CDR3nt: TGTGCCAGCAGTTACTCCATCGGGGACCTTCGTTCACCCCTCCACTTT
j_gene: TRBJ1-6
d_gene: -
v_gene: TRBV6-5
abundance: -

CDR3aa: CAISESQGGSTNEKLFF
CDR3nt: TGTGCCATCAGTGAGTCCCAGGGTGGATCAACTAATGAAAAACTGTTTTTT
j_gene: TRBJ1-4
d_gene: -
v_gene: TRBV10-3
abundance: -

CDR3aa: CASSLLPGQGWAFF
CDR3nt: TGTGCCAGCAGCTTGCTTCCGGGACAGGGTTGGGCTTTCTTT
j_gene: TRBJ1-1
d_gene: TRBD1
v_gene: TRBV5-4
abundance: -

CDR3aa: CASSQGPRGGEGTGELFF
CDR3nt: TGCGCCAGCAGCCAAGGTCCACGGGGGGGCGAGGGCACCGGGGAGCTGTTTTTT
j_gene: TRBJ2-2
d_gene: TRBD2
v_gene: TRBV4-1
abundance: -

CDR3aa: CASSSPTGELFF
CDR3nt: TGTGCCAGCAGCTCCCCCACCGGGGAGCTGTTTTTT
j_gene: TRBJ2-2
d_gene: -
v_gene: TRBV7-9
abundance: -

CDR3aa: CASSLAGQGAWEQYF
CDR3nt: TGCGCCAGCAGCTTGGCGGGACAGGGGGCCTGGGAGCAGTACTTC
j_gene: TRBJ2-7
d_gene: TRBD1
v_gene: TRBV5-1
abundance: -

CDR3aa: CSGSIVRVETQYF
CDR3nt: TGCAGCGGTTCTATAGTCAGGGTAGAGACCCAGTACTTC
j_gene: TRBJ2-5
d_gene: -
v_gene: TRBV29-1
abundance: -

CDR3aa: CASSLGRDRTDTQYF
CDR3nt: TGTGCCAGCAGCCTCGGGCGGGACAGGACAGATACGCAGTATTTT
j_gene: TRBJ2-3
d_gene: TRBD1
v_gene: TRBV11-2
abundance: -

CDR3aa: CAISDPGRSYEQYF
CDR3nt: TGTGCCATCAGTGATCCCGGGAGAAGCTACGAGCAGTACTTC
j_gene: TRBJ2-7
d_gene: -
v_gene: TRBV10-3
abundance: -

CDR3aa: CASSVGSSGIDNEQFF
CDR3nt: TGTGCCAGCAGCGTAGGTTCTAGCGGGATAGACAATGAGCAGTTCTTC
j_gene: TRBJ2-1
d_gene: TRBD2
v_gene: TRBV9
abundance: -

CDR3aa: CASKASSYNEQFF
CDR3nt: TGTGCCAGCAAGGCTAGCTCCTACAATGAGCAGTTCTTC
j_gene: TRBJ2-1
d_gene: -
v_gene: TRBV2
abundance: -

CDR3aa: CATGTFEWSPLHF
CDR3nt: TGTGCCACCGGGACTTTCGAGTGGTCACCCCTCCACTTT
j_gene: TRBJ1-6
d_gene: -
v_gene: TRBV28
abundance: few

CDR3aa: CAWSVHSSFGEQYF
CDR3nt: TGTGCCTGGAGTGTGCACAGTTCCTTTGGCGAGCAGTACTTC
j_gene: TRBJ2-7
d_gene: -
v_gene: TRBV30
abundance: -

CDR3aa: CASSRTGDSNQPQHF
CDR3nt: TGTGCCAGCAGCCGGACAGGCGATAGCAATCAGCCCCAGCATTTT
j_gene: TRBJ1-5
d_gene: TRBD1
v_gene: TRBV11-2
abundance: -

CDR3aa: CAWRGAEAFF
CDR3nt: TGTGCCTGGAGGGGGGCTGAAGCTTTCTTT
j_gene: TRBJ1-1
d_gene: -
v_gene: TRBV30
abundance: few

CDR3aa: CASSSLVDRFNYGYTF
CDR3nt: TGTGCCAGCAGTTCCCTCGTTGACAGGTTTAACTATGGCTACACCTTC
j_gene: TRBJ1-2
d_gene: -
v_gene: TRBV27
abundance: -

CDR3aa: CASSLEVVALQETQYF
CDR3nt: TGTGCCAGCAGCTTAGAGGTGGTAGCCCTACAAGAGACCCAGTACTTC
j_gene: TRBJ2-5
d_gene: -
v_gene: TRBV7-9
abundance: -

CDR3aa: CASSLTDTYEQYF
CDR3nt: TGCGCCAGCAGCTTGACTGACACCTACGAGCAGTACTTC
j_gene: TRBJ2-7
d_gene: -
v_gene: TRBV5-1
abundance: -

CDR3aa: CASSNRLGEETQYF
CDR3nt: TGCGCCAGCAGCAACCGACTAGGAGAAGAGACCCAGTACTTC
j_gene: TRBJ2-5
d_gene: -
v_gene: TRBV4-1
abundance: -

CDR3aa: CASSTYSASTDTQYF
CDR3nt: TGTGCCAGTAGTACATACTCGGCTAGCACAGATACGCAGTATTTT
j_gene: TRBJ2-3
d_gene: -
v_gene: TRBV19
abundance: -

CDR3aa: CASSPRDRGVNTEAFF
CDR3nt: TGTGCCAGCAGCCCCCGGGACAGGGGGGTGAACACTGAAGCTTTCTTT
j_gene: TRBJ1-1
d_gene: TRBD1
v_gene: TRBV13
abundance: -

CDR3aa: CASSLSGLPIEQFF
CDR3nt: TGTGCCAGCAGCTTATCGGGACTCCCAATCGAGCAGTTCTTC
j_gene: TRBJ2-1
d_gene: -
v_gene: TRBV7-9
abundance: -

CDR3aa: CASSWPRQGITDTQYF
CDR3nt: TGTGCCAGCAGCTGGCCCCGACAGGGAATCACAGATACGCAGTATTTT
j_gene: TRBJ2-3
d_gene: TRBD1
v_gene: TRBV7-9
abundance: -

CDR3aa: CASSLPGGNNEQFF
CDR3nt: TGTGCCAGCAGTCTCCCAGGGGGGAACAATGAGCAGTTCTTC
j_gene: TRBJ2-1
d_gene: -
v_gene: TRBV27
abundance: -

CDR3aa: CAWSVDYGTDTQYF
CDR3nt: TGTGCCTGGAGTGTGGACTACGGCACAGATACGCAGTATTTT
j_gene: TRBJ2-3
d_gene: -
v_gene: TRBV30
abundance: once

CDR3aa: CASSVLGTGRGNTEAFF
CDR3nt: TGTGCCAGCAGCGTTTTAGGAACAGGGAGAGGGAACACTGAAGCTTTCTTT
j_gene: TRBJ1-1
d_gene: -
v_gene: TRBV9
abundance: once

CDR3aa: CASRPGTSGTGDTQYF
CDR3nt: TGTGCCAGCAGACCCGGGACTAGCGGGACGGGAGATACGCAGTATTTT
j_gene: TRBJ2-3
d_gene: TRBD2
v_gene: TRBV5-4
abundance: -

CDR3aa: CASSLEVGYQPQHF
CDR3nt: TGTGCCAGCAGCTTAGAGGTGGGGTATCAGCCCCAGCATTTT
j_gene: TRBJ1-5
d_gene: -
v_gene: TRBV7-8
abundance: -

CDR3aa: CASSTGTGASEQYF
CDR3nt: TGTGCCAGCAGCACTGGGACAGGGGCGAGCGAGCAGTACTTC
j_gene: TRBJ2-7
d_gene: TRBD1
v_gene: TRBV7-9
abundance: -

CDR3aa: CASSQERGNEQYF
CDR3nt: TGCGCCAGCAGCCAAGAGCGTGGGAACGAGCAGTACTTC
j_gene: TRBJ2-7
d_gene: -
v_gene: TRBV4-1
abundance: once

CDR3aa: CASSELMAGELFF
CDR3nt: TGCGCCAGCAGTGAGCTCATGGCCGGGGAGCTGTTTTTT
j_gene: TRBJ2-2
d_gene: -
v_gene: TRBV10-2
abundance: -

CDR3aa: CASSLHLGASTDTQYF
CDR3nt: TGCGCCAGCAGCCTCCACCTCGGTGCTAGCACAGATACGCAGTATTTT
j_gene: TRBJ2-3
d_gene: -
v_gene: TRBV4-1
abundance: -

CDR3aa: CASRASNYGYTF
CDR3nt: TGTGCCAGCAGAGCGAGTAACTATGGCTACACCTTC
j_gene: TRBJ1-2
d_gene: -
v_gene: TRBV6-1
abundance: -

CDR3aa: CASSLGTGGHLYTDTQYF
CDR3nt: TGTGCCAGCAGCTTGGGGACAGGGGGCCACCTCTACACAGATACGCAGTATTTT
j_gene: TRBJ2-3
d_gene: TRBD1
v_gene: TRBV5-6
abundance: -

CDR3aa: CASSPPTGQGTYEQYF
CDR3nt: TGTGCCAGCAGCCCCCCGACAGGGCAGGGAACCTACGAGCAGTACTTC
j_gene: TRBJ2-7
d_gene: TRBD1
v_gene: TRBV7-9
abundance: -

CDR3aa: CASSPGTSGSVEQFF
CDR3nt: TGTGCCAGCAGCCCCGGGACTAGCGGGAGCGTTGAGCAGTTCTTC
j_gene: TRBJ2-1
d_gene: TRBD2
v_gene: TRBV7-6
abundance: -

CDR3aa: CASSLGSPQETQYF
CDR3nt: TGTGCCAGCAGTTTAGGTTCCCCCCAAGAGACCCAGTACTTC
j_gene: TRBJ2-5
d_gene: -
v_gene: TRBV27
abundance: -

CDR3aa: CSARIQAQYF
CDR3nt: TGCAGTGCTAGAATCCAGGCGCAGTACTTC
j_gene: TRBJ2-7
d_gene: -
v_gene: TRBV20-1
abundance: -

CDR3aa: CASSQDRTYYNEQFF
CDR3nt: TGCGCCAGCAGCCAAGATAGGACCTACTACAATGAGCAGTTCTTC
j_gene: TRBJ2-1
d_gene: -
v_gene: TRBV4-3
abundance: -

CDR3aa: CASRLAGSGEQFF
CDR3nt: TGCGCCAGCAGATTGGCAGGGTCTGGTGAGCAGTTCTTC
j_gene: TRBJ2-1
d_gene: -
v_gene: TRBV5-1
abundance: -

CDR3aa: CAISDWQGEAYEQYF
CDR3nt: TGTGCCATCAGTGACTGGCAGGGGGAGGCCTACGAGCAGTACTTC
j_gene: TRBJ2-7
d_gene: -
v_gene: TRBV10-3
abundance: -

CDR3aa: CAISPGDYEQYF
CDR3nt: TGTGCCATCAGTCCAGGGGACTACGAGCAGTACTTC
j_gene: TRBJ2-7
d_gene: -
v_gene: TRBV10-3
abundance: -

CDR3aa: CASTGRPSPSSYNEQFF
CDR3nt: TGTGCCAGCACCGGCAGGCCCTCCCCGAGCTCCTACAATGAGCAGTTCTTC
j_gene: TRBJ2-1
d_gene: -
v_gene: TRBV2
abundance: -

CDR3aa: CASSFSPAYEQYF
CDR3nt: TGTGCCAGCAGCTTCTCCCCAGCCTACGAGCAGTACTTC
j_gene: TRBJ2-7
d_gene: -
v_gene: TRBV5-4
abundance: -

CDR3aa: CASSSDTLLVEQYF
CDR3nt: TGTGCCAGCAGCTCCGACACCCTCCTAGTCGAGCAGTACTTC
j_gene: TRBJ2-7
d_gene: -
v_gene: TRBV7-9
abundance: -

CDR3aa: CASSPKWETQYF
CDR3nt: TGTGCCAGCAGCCCCAAATGGGAGACCCAGTACTTC
j_gene: TRBJ2-5
d_gene: -
v_gene: TRBV5-5
abundance: -

CDR3aa: CASSHPVQETQYF
CDR3nt: TGTGCCAGCAGCCACCCGGTCCAAGAGACCCAGTACTTC
j_gene: TRBJ2-5
d_gene: -
v_gene: TRBV7-9
abundance: -

CDR3aa: CASSQVNTGGNEQFF
CDR3nt: TGCGCCAGCAGCCAAGTCAATACAGGGGGCAATGAGCAGTTCTTC
j_gene: TRBJ2-1
d_gene: TRBD1
v_gene: TRBV4-1
abundance: -

CDR3aa: CASSLAGTGNYEQYF
CDR3nt: TGTGCCAGCAGCTTAGCTGGGACTGGCAACTACGAGCAGTACTTC
j_gene: TRBJ2-7
d_gene: -
v_gene: TRBV11-1
abundance: -

CDR3aa: CASSVALEPSYEGQYF
CDR3nt: TGTGCCAGCAGCGTAGCTCTGGAACCTAGCTACGAGGGGCAGTACTTC
j_gene: TRBJ2-7
d_gene: -
v_gene: TRBV9
abundance: once

CDR3aa: CASSLGPGGTGELFF
CDR3nt: TGTGCCAGCAGCTTAGGACCAGGGGGCACCGGGGAGCTGTTTTTT
j_gene: TRBJ2-2
d_gene: TRBD1
v_gene: TRBV11-2
abundance: -

CDR3aa: CASSQTRDSSYEQYF
CDR3nt: TGCGCCAGCAGCCAAACCCGGGACAGTTCTTACGAGCAGTACTTC
j_gene: TRBJ2-7
d_gene: TRBD1
v_gene: TRBV4-3
abundance: -